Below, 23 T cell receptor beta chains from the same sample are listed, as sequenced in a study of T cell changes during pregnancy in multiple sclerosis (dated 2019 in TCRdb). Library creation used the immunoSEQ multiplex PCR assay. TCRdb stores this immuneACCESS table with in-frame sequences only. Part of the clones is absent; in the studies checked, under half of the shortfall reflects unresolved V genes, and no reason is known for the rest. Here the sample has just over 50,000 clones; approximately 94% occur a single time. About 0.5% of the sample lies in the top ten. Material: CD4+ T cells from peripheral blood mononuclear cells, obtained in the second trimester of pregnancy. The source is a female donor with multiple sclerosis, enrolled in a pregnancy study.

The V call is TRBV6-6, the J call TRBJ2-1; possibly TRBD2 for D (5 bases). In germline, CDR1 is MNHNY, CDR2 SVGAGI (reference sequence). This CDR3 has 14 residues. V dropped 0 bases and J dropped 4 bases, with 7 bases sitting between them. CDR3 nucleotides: TGTGCCAGCAGTTACTCGAGGGTTTACAATGAGCAGTTCTTC. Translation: CASSYSRVYNEQFF.

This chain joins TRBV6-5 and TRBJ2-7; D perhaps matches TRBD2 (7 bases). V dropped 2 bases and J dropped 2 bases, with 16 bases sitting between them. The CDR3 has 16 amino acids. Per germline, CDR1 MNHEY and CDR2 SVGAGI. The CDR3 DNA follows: TGTGCCAGCAGTTACCTTCAACGGGGGGCAGCCTACGAGCAGTACTTC. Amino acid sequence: CASSYLQRGAAYEQYF.

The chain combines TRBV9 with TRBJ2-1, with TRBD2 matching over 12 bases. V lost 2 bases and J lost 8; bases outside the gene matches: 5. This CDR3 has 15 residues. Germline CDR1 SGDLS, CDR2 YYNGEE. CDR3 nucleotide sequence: TGTGCCAGCAGCGTCTTGCTAGCGGGGGGGGATGAGCAGTTCTTC. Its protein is CASSVLLAGGDEQFF.

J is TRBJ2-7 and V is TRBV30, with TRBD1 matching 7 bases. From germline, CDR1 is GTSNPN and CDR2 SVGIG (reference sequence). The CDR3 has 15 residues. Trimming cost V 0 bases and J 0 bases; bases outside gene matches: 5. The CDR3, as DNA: TGTGCCTGGAGTGTGGACAGGCTAACCTCCTACGAGCAGTACTTC. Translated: CAWSVDRLTSYEQYF.

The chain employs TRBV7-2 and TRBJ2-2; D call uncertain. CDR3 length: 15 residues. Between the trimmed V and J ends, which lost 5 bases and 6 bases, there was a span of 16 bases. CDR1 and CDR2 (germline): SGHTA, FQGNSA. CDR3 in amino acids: CASSKRLQPAGELFF. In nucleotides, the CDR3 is TGTGCCAGCAGCAAAAGACTCCAGCCAGCCGGGGAGCTGTTTTTT. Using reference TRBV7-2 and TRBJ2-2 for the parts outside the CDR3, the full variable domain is GAGVSQSPSNKVTEKGKDVELRCDPISGHTALYWYRQSLGQGLEFLIYFQGNSAPDKSGLPSDRFSAERTGGSVSTLTIQRTQQEDSAVYLCASSKRLQPAGELFFGEGSRLTVL.

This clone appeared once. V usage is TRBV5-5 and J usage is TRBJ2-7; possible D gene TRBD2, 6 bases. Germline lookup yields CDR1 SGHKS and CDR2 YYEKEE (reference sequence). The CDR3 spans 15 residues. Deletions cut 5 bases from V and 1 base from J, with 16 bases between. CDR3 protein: CASRGRSGTSYEQYF. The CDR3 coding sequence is TGTGCCAGCAGGGGGAGGTCGGGAACTTCCTACGAGCAGTACTTC.

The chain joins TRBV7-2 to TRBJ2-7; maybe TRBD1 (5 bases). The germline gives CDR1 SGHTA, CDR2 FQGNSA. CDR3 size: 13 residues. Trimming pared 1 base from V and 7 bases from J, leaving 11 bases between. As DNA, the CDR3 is TGTGCCAGCAGCTTAGGTGGGGCAGGGGAGCAGTACTTC. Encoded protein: CASSLGGAGEQYF. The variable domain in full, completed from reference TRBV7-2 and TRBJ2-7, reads GAGVSQSPSNKVTEKGKDVELRCDPISGHTALYWYRQSLGQGLEFLIYFQGNSAPDKSGLPSDRFSAERTGGSVSTLTIQRTQQEDSAVYLCASSLGGAGEQYFGPGTRLTVT.

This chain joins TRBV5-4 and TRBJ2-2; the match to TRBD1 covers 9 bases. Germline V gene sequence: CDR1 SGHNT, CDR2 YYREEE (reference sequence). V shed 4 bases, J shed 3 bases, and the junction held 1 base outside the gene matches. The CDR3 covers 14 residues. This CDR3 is CASSRDRDTGELFF. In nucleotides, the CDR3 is TGTGCCAGCAGCCGGGACAGGGACACCGGGGAGCTGTTTTTT.

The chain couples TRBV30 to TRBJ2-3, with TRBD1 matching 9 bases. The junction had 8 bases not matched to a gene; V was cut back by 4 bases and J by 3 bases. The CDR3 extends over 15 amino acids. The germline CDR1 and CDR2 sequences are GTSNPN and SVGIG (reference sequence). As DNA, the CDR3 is TGTGCCTGGACCCGACAGGGGGTGGGGACAGATACGCAGTATTTT. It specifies CAWTRQGVGTDTQYF.

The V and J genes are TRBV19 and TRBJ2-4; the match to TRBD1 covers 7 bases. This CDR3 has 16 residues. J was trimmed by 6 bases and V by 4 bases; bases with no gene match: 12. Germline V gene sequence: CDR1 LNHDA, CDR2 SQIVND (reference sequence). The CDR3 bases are TGTGCCAGTAGTAAACAGGGGATCAGTTTGCTAAACATTCAGTACTTC. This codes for CASSKQGISLLNIQYF.

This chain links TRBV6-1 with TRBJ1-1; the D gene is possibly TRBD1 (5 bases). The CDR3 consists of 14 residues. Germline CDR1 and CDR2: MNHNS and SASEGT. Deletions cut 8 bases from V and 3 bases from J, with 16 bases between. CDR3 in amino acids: CASVESQGYTEAFF. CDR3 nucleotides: TGTGCCAGCGTGGAGTCTCAGGGTTACACTGAAGCTTTCTTT.

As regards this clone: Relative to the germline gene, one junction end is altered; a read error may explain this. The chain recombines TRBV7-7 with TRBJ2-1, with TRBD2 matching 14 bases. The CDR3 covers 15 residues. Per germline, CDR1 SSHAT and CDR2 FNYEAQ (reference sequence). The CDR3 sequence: CASSLGTSGGDEQFF. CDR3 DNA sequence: TGTGCTAGCAGCTTAGGGACTAGCGGGGGCGATGAGCAGTTCTTC.

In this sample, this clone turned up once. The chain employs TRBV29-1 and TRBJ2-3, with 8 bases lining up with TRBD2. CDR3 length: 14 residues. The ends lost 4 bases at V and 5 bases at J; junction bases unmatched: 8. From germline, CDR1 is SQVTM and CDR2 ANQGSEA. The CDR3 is CSVVRGLELDTQYF. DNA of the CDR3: TGCAGCGTTGTCAGGGGACTAGAATTAGATACGCAGTATTTT.

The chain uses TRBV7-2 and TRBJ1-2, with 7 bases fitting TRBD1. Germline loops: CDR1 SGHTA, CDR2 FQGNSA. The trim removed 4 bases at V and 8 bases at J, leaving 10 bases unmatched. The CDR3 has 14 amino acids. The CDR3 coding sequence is TGTGCCAGCAGCTCATTAGGGGGCCCTTTCGGCTACACCTTC. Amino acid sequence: CASSSLGGPFGYTF.

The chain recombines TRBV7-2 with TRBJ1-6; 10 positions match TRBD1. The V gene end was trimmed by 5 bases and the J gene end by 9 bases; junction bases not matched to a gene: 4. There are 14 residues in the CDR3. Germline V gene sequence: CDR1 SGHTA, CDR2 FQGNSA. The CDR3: CASSRDRGASPLHF. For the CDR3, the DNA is TGTGCCAGCAGCCGGGACAGGGGCGCTTCACCCCTCCACTTT.

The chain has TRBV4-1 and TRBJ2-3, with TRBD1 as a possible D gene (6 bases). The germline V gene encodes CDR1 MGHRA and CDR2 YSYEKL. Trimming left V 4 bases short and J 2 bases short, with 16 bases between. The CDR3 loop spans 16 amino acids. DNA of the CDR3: TGCGCCAGCAGCCTTTACAGGGTAGGGTCCACAGATACGCAGTATTTT. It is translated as CASSLYRVGSTDTQYF.

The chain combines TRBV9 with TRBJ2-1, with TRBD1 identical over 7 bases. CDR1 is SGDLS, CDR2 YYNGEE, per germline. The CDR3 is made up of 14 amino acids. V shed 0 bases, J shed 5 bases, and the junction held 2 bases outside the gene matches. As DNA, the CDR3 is TGTGCCAGCAGCGTAGCAGGGGGTAACAATGAGCAGTTCTTC. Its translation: CASSVAGGNNEQFF.

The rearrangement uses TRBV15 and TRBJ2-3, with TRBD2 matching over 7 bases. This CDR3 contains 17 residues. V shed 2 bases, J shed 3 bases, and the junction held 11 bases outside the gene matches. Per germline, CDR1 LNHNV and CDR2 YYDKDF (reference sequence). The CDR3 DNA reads TGTGCCACCAGCAGAACCCCGCCGGGGGGAGCGACAGATACGCAGTATTTT. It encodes CATSRTPPGGATDTQYF.

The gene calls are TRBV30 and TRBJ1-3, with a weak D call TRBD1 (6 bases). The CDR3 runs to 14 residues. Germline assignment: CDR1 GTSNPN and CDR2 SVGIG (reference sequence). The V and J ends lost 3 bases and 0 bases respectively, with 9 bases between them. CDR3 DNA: TGTGCCTGGAGCGTAGGGGGCTCTGGAAACACCATATATTTT. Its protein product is CAWSVGGSGNTIYF.

The CDR3 sequence: CASSVQGYGYGYTF. DNA of the CDR3: TGTGCCAGCAGCGTACAGGGGTACGGCTATGGCTACACCTTC. V and J are TRBV7-9 and TRBJ1-2; 7 bases fit TRBD1. CDR3 length: 14 residues. CDR1 is SEHNR, CDR2 FQNEAQ, per germline (reference sequence). After removal of 5 bases from V and 4 bases from J, the junction contained 7 bases not matched to a gene.

CDR3 nucleotide sequence: TGTGCCATCAGTGGACACCCTCGCGAGCAGTACTTC. This encodes CAISGHPREQYF. The chain joins TRBV10-3 to TRBJ2-7, with D unclear. Germline-derived CDR1 and CDR2 are ENHRY and SYGVKD. CDR3 length: 12 residues. Trimming stripped 4 bases from V and 6 bases from J, with 10 bases between.

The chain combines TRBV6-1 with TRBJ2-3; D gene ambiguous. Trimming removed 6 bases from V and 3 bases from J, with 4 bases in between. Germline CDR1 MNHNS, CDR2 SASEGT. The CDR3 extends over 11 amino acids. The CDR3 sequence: CASSPTDTQYF. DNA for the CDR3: TGTGCCAGCAGCCCAACAGATACGCAGTATTTT.

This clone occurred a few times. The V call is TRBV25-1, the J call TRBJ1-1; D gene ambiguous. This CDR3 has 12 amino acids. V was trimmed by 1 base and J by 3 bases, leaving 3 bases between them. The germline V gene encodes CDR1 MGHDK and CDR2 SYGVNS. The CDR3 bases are TGTGCCAGCAGTGAATCGTACACTGAAGCTTTCTTT. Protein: CASSESYTEAFF.